Below are 20 T cell receptor beta chains sequenced from a single sample in a study of identical twins. MiXCR was run by TCRdb on the 5' RACE reads, yielding one entry per CDR3 protein. Of about 660,000 distinct CDR3 sequences in the sample, under 9% were seen once. The sample also formed part of further work on yellow fever vaccine responses in identical twins.

Sequenced: PBMCs. These receptor sequences come from a woman between 18 and 29 years old in good health.

This clonotype was recorded at least ten times. The chain combines TRBV7-2 with TRBJ2-7, with D maybe TRBD1 (6 bases). CDR3 length: 13 residues. Germline CDR1 is SGHTA and CDR2 is FQGNSA. The V gene lost 4 bases and the J gene lost 6 bases, with 13 bases spanning the gap. The CDR3 bases are TGTGCCAGCAGCTGGAAAACAGGGTCCGAGCAGTACTTC. Protein sequence: CASSWKTGSEQYF.

This clonotype was counted only a few times. The rearrangement joins TRBV3-1 to TRBJ1-6; D possibly corresponds to TRBD1 (5 bases). CDR1 and CDR2 from the germline V gene are LGHDT and YNNKEL (reference sequence). This CDR3 has 16 amino acids. The ends were cut back, 1 base at V and 6 bases at J, with 13 bases in the middle. CDR3 DNA sequence: TGTGCCAGCAGCCAAGTATCGGCGAGGGGTAATTCACCCCTCCACTTT. This translates into CASSQVSARGNSPLHF.

This clonotype occurred a few times. The V and J genes are TRBV6-2 or TRBV6-3 and TRBJ2-5; D is ambiguous. CDR1 and CDR2 (germline): MNHEY, SVGEGT. The V end was cut by 6 bases, the J end by 3 bases, with 17 bases between. The CDR3 is 15 residues long. CDR3 nucleotide sequence: TGTGCCAGCAGGACGCCCTGGGTTGGGGAAGAGACCCAGTACTTC. The encoded protein is CASRTPWVGEETQYF.

This clonotype was counted a few times. V gene TRBV12-3 or TRBV12-4 combines with J gene TRBJ1-4; TRBD1 is a possible D gene (6 bases). Between the trimmed V and J ends, which lost 9 bases and 8 bases, there was a span of 16 bases. This CDR3 has 13 amino acids. The CDR3 sequence is CASRNRVGEKLFF. DNA for the CDR3: TGTGCCAGTAGGAACAGGGTAGGGGAAAAACTGTTTTTT.

This chain links TRBV29-1 with TRBJ2-6; D possibly matches TRBD1 or TRBD2 (5 bases each). In germline, CDR1 is SQVTM, CDR2 ANQGSEA. The CDR3 runs to 15 residues. V shed 0 bases and J shed 3 bases, with 9 bases lying between them. CDR3 protein: CSVEDRAGGANVLTF. CDR3 in DNA: TGCAGCGTTGAAGACAGGGCGGGTGGGGCCAACGTCCTGACTTTC.

The rearrangement links TRBV29-1 to TRBJ2-7, with D possibly TRBD1 on 6 matching bases. CDR1 is SQVTM and CDR2 is ANQGSEA in the germline V gene. Trimming left V 5 bases short and J 1 base short, with 12 bases between. The CDR3 is made up of 13 amino acids. CDR3 nucleotide sequence: TGCAGCGTTCTGAAAGGACAGTCCTACGAGCAGTACTTC. Protein: CSVLKGQSYEQYF.

This chain joins TRBV27 and TRBJ2-2, with TRBD1 matching 9 bases. Germline CDR1 MNHEY, CDR2 SMNVEV (reference sequence). There are 13 residues in the CDR3. The ends lost 8 bases at V and 16 bases at J; junction bases unmatched: 14. The CDR3 bases are TGTGCCAGCGCGGACAGGGGAGGCACCGGGGAGTTTTTT. Translated: CASADRGGTGEFF.

The chain recombines TRBV5-1 with TRBJ1-4; D ambiguous. Germline CDR1 is SGHRS and CDR2 is YFSETQ. The CDR3 is 16 residues long. V shed 0 bases and J shed 7 bases, with 16 bases lying between them. CDR3 amino acids: CASSLEGGRNSEKLFF. The CDR3 nucleotides are TGCGCCAGCAGCTTGGAAGGTGGCAGGAACAGTGAAAAACTGTTTTTT.

With regard to this clonotype: This may come from a read error, since a much larger clone is one base off. The conserved phenylalanine or tryptophan normally closing the CDR3 is absent here, so this likely arose from a read error. The chain combines TRBV5-1 with TRBJ2-5; 11 positions agree with TRBD2. Germline V gives CDR1 SGHRS, CDR2 YFSETQ. CDR3 length equals 16 residues. The ends lost 4 bases at V and 4 bases at J; junction bases unmatched: 9. CDR3 amino acids: CASSPRRLAGGETQYL. CDR3 coding DNA: TGCGCCAGCAGCCCCCGTCGGCTAGCGGGAGGAGAGACCCAGTACCTC.

This clonotype was detected only a few times. The chain recombines TRBV7-9 with TRBJ2-1; D ambiguous. V dropped 3 bases and J dropped 5 bases, with 5 bases sitting between them. CDR1 is SEHNR, CDR2 FQNEAQ, per germline (reference sequence). The CDR3 sequence is 12 residues long. The CDR3 region has the DNA TGTGCCAGCAGCTTCGAGAACAATGAGCAGTTCTTC. This translates into CASSFENNEQFF.

This chain links TRBV12-3 or TRBV12-4 with TRBJ2-1; tentatively, D is TRBD2 (6 bases). The V end was cut by 5 bases, the J end by 7 bases, with 15 bases between. The CDR3 consists of 14 residues. The CDR3 protein is CASSGGLYGNEQFF. In DNA form, the CDR3 reads TGTGCCAGCAGTGGGGGGTTATATGGAAATGAGCAGTTCTTC.

The chain has TRBV5-4 and TRBJ2-1; the D gene is possibly TRBD1 (5 bases). V was cut by 4 bases and J by 8 bases, with 10 bases left in between. The CDR3 runs to 12 residues. The germline V gene has CDR1 SGHNT and CDR2 YYREEE (reference sequence). The CDR3 spells CASSALGDEQFF. CDR3 coding DNA: TGTGCCAGCAGCGCCCTAGGGGATGAGCAGTTCTTC.

This clonotype has a handful of counts. The gene calls are TRBV7-2 and TRBJ2-7; tentative D call: TRBD2 (6 bases). Trimming cost V 5 bases and J 3 bases, with 17 bases left between them. Germline V gives CDR1 SGHTA, CDR2 FQGNSA. CDR3 length: 15 residues. CDR3 sequence reads: CASSLLAGPNYEQYF. CDR3 bases: TGTGCCAGCAGCCTCCTGGCGGGACCTAACTACGAGCAGTACTTC.

This clonotype was seen at least ten times. The V gene is TRBV7-9, the J gene TRBJ2-7; possible D gene TRBD2, 7 bases. The CDR3 extends over 14 amino acids. Trimming shortened V by 7 bases and J by 6 bases, and 19 bases separated the two germline ends. Germline V lookup: CDR1 SEHNR, CDR2 FQNEAQ (reference sequence). CDR3 nucleotide sequence: TGTGCCAGCACCCGTGGGGAGGGGGTAAGCGAGCAGTACTTC. Its protein product is CASTRGEGVSEQYF.

This clonotype showed up many times. The chain employs TRBV12-3 or TRBV12-4 and TRBJ2-3; D could derive from TRBD1 or TRBD2 (6 bases each). V was trimmed by 3 bases and J by 3 bases, leaving 19 bases between them. The CDR3 runs to 17 residues. CDR3 DNA sequence: TGTGCCAGCAGTTTCTGGGGGGCCGGGGGTGGGACAGATACGCAGTATTTT. Encoded protein: CASSFWGAGGGTDTQYF.

This clonotype was counted ten times or more. CDR3: CASVEGGGSKTQYF. The CDR3 nucleotides are TGCGCCAGCGTCGAAGGGGGGGGCTCTAAGACCCAGTACTTC. The chain is built from TRBV5-1 and TRBJ2-5, with D possibly being TRBD2 (7 bases). The CDR3 is 14 amino acids. V lost 7 bases and J 6 bases, leaving 19 bases between the germline ends. Germline CDR1 SGHRS, CDR2 YFSETQ.

This clonotype was seen repeatedly, ten times or more. V usage is TRBV20-1 and J usage is TRBJ1-3, with 7 bases aligning to TRBD1. From germline, CDR1 is DFQATT and CDR2 SNEGSKA (reference sequence). This CDR3 region has 15 residues. After removal of 2 bases from V and 1 base from J, the junction contained 5 bases not matched to a gene. DNA for the CDR3: TGCAGTGCTAGAACGGGACAGCCATCTGGAAACACCATATATTTT. Residues: CSARTGQPSGNTIYF.

This clonotype was seen a handful of times. The chain has TRBV29-1 and TRBJ2-7, with 7 bases aligning to TRBD1. The V segment lost 4 bases and the J segment 0 bases; nucleotides outside the gene matches: 6. The V gene's germline CDR1 is SQVTM and CDR2 ANQGSEA. The CDR3 runs to 14 residues. CDR3 loop: CSVVGTVGSYEQYF. DNA of the CDR3: TGCAGCGTTGTGGGGACAGTTGGCTCCTACGAGCAGTACTTC.

This clonotype was seen more than once but under ten times. The chain is built from TRBV14 and TRBJ2-3; no firm D call. Germline V gives CDR1 SGHDN, CDR2 FVKESK. V lost 3 bases to trimming and J lost 3 bases, with 13 bases between them. The CDR3 has 15 amino acids. CDR3: CASSQRSKGTDTQYF. The CDR3, as DNA: TGTGCCAGCAGCCAGCGGTCCAAGGGAACAGATACGCAGTATTTT.

V gene TRBV5-1 combines with J gene TRBJ2-4, with D tentatively TRBD2 (6 bases). V lost 0 bases to trimming and J lost 4 bases, with 14 bases between them. Germline CDR1 SGHRS, CDR2 YFSETQ. This CDR3 is built from 16 residues. This CDR3 is CASSLETSRTKNIQYF. The CDR3 DNA reads TGCGCCAGCAGCTTGGAGACTAGTCGGACGAAAAACATTCAGTACTTC.